This entry is about one TCR beta chain. The antigen is undetermined. One end of the junction is discordant with germline, which a read error may explain. These data come from a study of follicular helper T cells after annual influenza vaccination. Whole-study findings and limits: Most later recoveries of Day 7 ICOS+CD38+ clones were ICOS-CD38- cTfh.

TCRdb's table, derived via immunoSEQ multiplex PCR, lists solely in-frame clones and lacks some. The data show fewer than 30,000 clones, about 82% seen once. The time point is: 2014-2015 season, pre-vaccination. The CDR3 extends over 14 amino acids. Germline values: CDR1 MDHEN, CDR2 SYDVKM. V usage is TRBV28 and J usage is TRBJ1-1; no clear D gene. The source was CXCR5+ CD38- circulating T follicular helper cells from blood, collected on the day of influenza vaccination. Specified subset: circulating Tfh, non-naive CD4+CXCR5+PD-1+ (ICOS+CD38+ or ICOS-CD38-). This receptor was obtained from an adult who received the influenza vaccine. The CDR3: CASGDGGKNTGAFF. The CDR3 DNA is TGTGCCAGCGGTGACGGAGGTAAGAACACTGGAGCTTTCTTT.